The 20 T cell receptor beta chains given below trace back to one sample, sequenced in a study of shared clonotypes between healthy human individuals. The method was immunoSEQ multiplex PCR; TCRdb's version includes in-frame clones alone and lacks a portion of them. This table holds fewer than 2.5 million clones, roughly 93% found once. The material sequenced was naive CD4+ T cells from PBMCs. As for subset: CD45RA+ positively selected. The receptors here all came from a man aged 18 to 30 in good health. Some clones in this sample may be carry-over from other donors' samples.

The genes are TRBV5-1 and TRBJ1-1; 10 bases match TRBD1. With V trimmed by 6 bases and J by 9 bases, 11 bases remained unmatched. There are 14 residues in the CDR3. From germline, CDR1 is SGHRS and CDR2 YFSETQ. The chain's CDR3 is CASTTGGSTEKAFF. DNA for the CDR3: TGCGCCAGCACGACAGGGGGCAGTACTGAAAAAGCTTTCTTT.

V and J are TRBV11-1 and TRBJ2-5; D uncertain. The DNA end lines up better with TRBJ2-7; the J call may be wrong. Germline CDR1 reads SGHAT; CDR2 reads FQDESV (reference sequence). The CDR3 is made up of 15 amino acids. The CDR3 sequence: CASSVGFGLSYEQYF. For the CDR3, the DNA is TGTGCCAGCAGCGTCGGCTTCGGGCTTTCCTACGAGCAGTACTTC.

The rearrangement uses TRBV27 and TRBJ2-7; weak D call: TRBD1 (5 bases). This CDR3 comprises 14 residues. V lost 6 bases and J lost 0, with 12 bases in between. Germline assignment: CDR1 MNHEY and CDR2 SMNVEV (reference sequence). The DNA of the CDR3 is TGTGCCAGCAGACCGCAGGGCCGCTCCTACGAGCAGTACTTC. This translates into CASRPQGRSYEQYF.

This sequence joins TRBV6-1 and TRBJ1-5; a possible D gene is TRBD1 (5 bases). Trimming removed 9 bases from V and 6 bases from J, with 21 bases in between. The CDR3 has 15 residues. Germline V CDR1 and CDR2: MNHNS, SASEGT. In DNA form, the CDR3 reads TGTGCCAGTAAAGTTGGACATTCCGGGAGTCAGCCCCAGCATTTT. Its protein is CASKVGHSGSQPQHF.

The chain links TRBV11-2 to TRBJ2-7, with D possibly matching TRBD2 (6 bases). Deletions cut 6 bases from V and 4 bases from J, with 19 bases between. Germline V gives CDR1 SGHAT, CDR2 FQNNGV. This CDR3 contains 15 residues. The CDR3 is CASRRPGLLTYEQYF. The DNA for the CDR3 is TGTGCCAGCAGGCGTCCGGGACTGCTAACTTACGAGCAGTACTTC.

This CDR3 reads CASSFISATNEKLFF. The CDR3 DNA is TGTGCCAGCAGTTTCATCTCTGCAACTAATGAAAAACTGTTTTTT. The rearrangement joins TRBV27 to TRBJ1-4, with D unclear. The CDR3 extends over 15 amino acids. With 3 bases removed from V and 0 bases from J, the gap between germline ends came to 8 bases. Germline CDR1 reads MNHEY; CDR2 reads SMNVEV (reference sequence).

For this clone: This sample includes further DNA sequences coding for the same CDR3. This chain links TRBV5-4 with TRBJ1-1; D perhaps matches TRBD1 (5 bases). The germline V and J ends were trimmed by 2 bases and 0 bases, with 8 bases remaining between them. The CDR3 spans 14 residues. CDR1 is SGHNT and CDR2 is YYREEE in the germline V gene (reference sequence). CDR3 nucleotides: TGTGCCAGCAGCTTAGACAGAATGAACACTGAAGCTTTCTTT. Translating it yields CASSLDRMNTEAFF.

This clone has just one count. The chain has TRBV5-8 and TRBJ2-7, with no clear D. V lost 1 base, J lost 3 bases, and 5 bases lay in between. The CDR3 spans 12 residues. CDR1 and CDR2 (germline): SGHTS, YDEGEE. The CDR3 protein is CASSLTDYEQYF. CDR3 DNA sequence: TGTGCCAGCAGCTTGACAGACTACGAGCAGTACTTC.

V usage is TRBV27 and J usage is TRBJ1-2; no definite D call. The CDR3 totals 14 residues. V was cut by 4 bases and J by 0 bases, with 9 bases left in between. Germline lookup yields CDR1 MNHEY and CDR2 SMNVEV (reference sequence). CDR3 nucleotides: TGTGCCAGCAGTTCCACGGCCTCTAACTATGGCTACACCTTC. This codes for CASSSTASNYGYTF.

V is TRBV5-1 and J is TRBJ2-7, with D possibly TRBD1 on 6 matching bases. Germline CDR1 SGHRS, CDR2 YFSETQ. Between the trimmed V and J ends, which lost 4 bases and 3 bases, there was a span of 14 bases. The CDR3 has 14 residues. The CDR3 coding sequence is TGCGCCAGCAGCCCTCGACAGGCGGACTACGAGCAGTACTTC. It encodes CASSPRQADYEQYF.

Concerning this clone itself: Other DNA sequences in this sample translate to the same CDR3. The chain is built from TRBV6-5 and TRBJ1-2; D not resolved. Trimming removed 2 bases at V and 4 bases at J, with 5 bases between. The CDR3 runs 12 residues. Germline lookup yields CDR1 MNHEY and CDR2 SVGAGI. The CDR3 DNA reads TGTGCCAGCAGTTACGGCAGCTATGGCTACACCTTC. Its translation is CASSYGSYGYTF.

Details on this clone: The identical CDR3 is also encoded by other nucleotide sequences in the sample. The rearrangement uses TRBV28 and TRBJ1-1; TRBD1 matches at 8 bases. Trimming removed 3 bases from V and 5 bases from J; junction bases left unmatched: 5. Per germline, CDR1 MDHEN and CDR2 SYDVKM. This CDR3 has 14 amino acids. The CDR3 nucleotides read TGTGCCAGCAGTTTGCAGGGGGCGCGGACTGAAGCTTTCTTT. Translation: CASSLQGARTEAFF.

V and J are TRBV11-3 and TRBJ2-7; TRBD2 matches at 8 bases. Germline loops: CDR1 SGHNT, CDR2 YENEEA. J was trimmed by 5 bases and V by 5 bases; bases with no gene match: 14. The CDR3 is 16 amino acids. The DNA of the CDR3 is TGTGCCAGCAGCCCGGGGGGGGGCCCTGGGTCCCACGAGCAGTACTTC. Amino acid sequence: CASSPGGGPGSHEQYF.

V is TRBV7-3 and J is TRBJ1-6; D remains unclear. The CDR3 contains 13 residues. Trimming pared 0 bases from V and 8 bases from J, leaving 5 bases between. The germline V gene encodes CDR1 SGHTA and CDR2 FQGTGA. The CDR3 bases are TGTGCCAGCAGCTTAACGCGGGATTCACCCCTCCACTTT. Amino acids: CASSLTRDSPLHF.

The genes are TRBV5-1 and TRBJ2-3; no clear D. CDR1 and CDR2 from the germline V gene are SGHRS and YFSETQ. The CDR3 covers 14 residues. Trimming stripped 7 bases from V and 0 bases from J, with 12 bases between. The DNA for the CDR3 is TGCGCCAGCCGGGCCCTTAGCAGCACAGATACGCAGTATTTT. Translating gives CASRALSSTDTQYF.

This clone appeared once. V and J are TRBV7-8 and TRBJ2-1; D is possibly TRBD2 (6 bases). This CDR3 contains 14 residues. The germline V and J ends were trimmed by 1 base and 13 bases, with 17 bases remaining between them. Per the germline V gene, CDR1 is SGHVS and CDR2 is FQNEAQ. The CDR3 bases are TGTGCCAGCAGCTTAGGTGGCTACGGGAGCTCCCAGTTCTTC. Encoded protein: CASSLGGYGSSQFF.

This clone appeared a few times. The chain links TRBV4-1 to TRBJ1-1, with D unresolved. Trimming left V 3 bases short and J 7 bases short, with 9 bases between. Per the germline V gene, CDR1 is MGHRA and CDR2 is YSYEKL. The CDR3 sequence is 12 residues long. The chain's CDR3 is CASSQIGLEAFF. The CDR3 coding sequence is TGCGCCAGCAGCCAGATTGGGCTTGAAGCTTTCTTT.

The chain employs TRBV4-2 and TRBJ2-1; D gene unclear. CDR3 size: 16 residues. Germline-derived CDR1 and CDR2 are LGHNA and YNFKEQ. V lost 0 bases, J lost 4 bases, and 13 bases lay in between. CDR3 loop: CASSQDVSRWYNEQFF. The CDR3 bases are TGTGCCAGCAGCCAAGATGTGTCTAGGTGGTACAATGAGCAGTTCTTC.

CDR3 bases: TGTGCCAGCAGCTTAAGAGATGGTGACGGGAGGTACGAGCAGTACTTC. This sequence encodes CASSLRDGDGRYEQYF. The rearrangement links TRBV7-2 to TRBJ2-7; 7 nucleotides agree with TRBD2. The ends lost 2 bases at V and 4 bases at J; junction bases unmatched: 11. The length of the CDR3 is 16 residues. Germline CDR1 and CDR2: SGHTA and FQGNSA. Full variable domain (missing parts from reference TRBV7-2 and TRBJ2-7): GAGVSQSPSNKVTEKGKDVELRCDPISGHTALYWYRQSLGQGLEFLIYFQGNSAPDKSGLPSDRFSAERTGGSVSTLTIQRTQQEDSAVYLCASSLRDGDGRYEQYFGPGTRLTVT.

The chain recombines TRBV5-5 with TRBJ1-5; 8 nucleotides agree with TRBD1. There are 15 residues in the CDR3. V lost 1 base to trimming and J lost 4 bases; unmatched junction nucleotides: 4. Germline CDR1 SGHKS, CDR2 YYEKEE (reference sequence). The CDR3 is CASSLLGTGNQPQHF. CDR3 in DNA: TGTGCCAGCAGCTTGTTAGGGACAGGTAATCAGCCCCAGCATTTT. Combining the CDR3 with reference TRBV5-5 and TRBJ1-5 gives the whole variable domain DAGVTQSPTHLIKTRGQQVTLRCSPISGHKSVSWYQQVLGQGPQFIFQYYEKEERGRGNFPDRFSARQFPNYSSELNVNALLLGDSALYLCASSLLGTGNQPQHFGDGTRLSIL.